The present entry profiles one T cell receptor (beta chain) with its context. The time point here: after dendritic cell vaccination, including at tumor progression/relapse. None of the glioblastoma patients had an isocitrate dehydrogenase mutation. This sample was included in a study of glioma-infiltrating T cells after dendritic cell vaccination. The length of the CDR3 is 16 residues. CDR1 and CDR2 (germline): WSHSY, SAAADI. Germline trimming cut 7 bases from V and 9 bases from J; bases unmatched to any gene: 15. The table came from immunoSEQ multiplex PCR; TCRdb's copy has only in-frame clones and leaves some out. The sample lists approximately 60,000 clones, approximately 86% seen once, with approximately 10% in the top ten.

The material sequenced was blood, taken after dendritic cell vaccination. This receptor was identified in a human donor with glioblastoma. The V and J genes are TRBV10-2 and TRBJ2-1; TRBD2 matches 10 bases. CDR3 sequence (DNA): TGCGCCAGCACCGAGGGGCCTAGCGGGAGTGGGGGTGAGCAGTTCTTC. It yields the protein CASTEGPSGSGGEQFF.